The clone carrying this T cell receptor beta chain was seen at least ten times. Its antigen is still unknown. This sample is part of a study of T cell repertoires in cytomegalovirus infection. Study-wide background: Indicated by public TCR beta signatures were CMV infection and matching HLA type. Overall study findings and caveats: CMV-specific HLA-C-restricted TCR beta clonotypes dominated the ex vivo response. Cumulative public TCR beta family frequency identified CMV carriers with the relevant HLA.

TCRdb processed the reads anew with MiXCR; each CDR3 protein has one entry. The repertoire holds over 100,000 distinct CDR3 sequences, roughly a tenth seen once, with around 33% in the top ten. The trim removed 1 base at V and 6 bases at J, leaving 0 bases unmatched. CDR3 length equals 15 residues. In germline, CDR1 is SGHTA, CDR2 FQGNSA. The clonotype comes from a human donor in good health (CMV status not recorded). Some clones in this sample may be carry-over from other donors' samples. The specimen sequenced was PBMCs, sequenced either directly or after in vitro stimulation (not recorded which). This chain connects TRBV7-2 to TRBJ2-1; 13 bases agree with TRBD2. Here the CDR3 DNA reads TGTGCCAGCAGCTTAGGACTAGCGGGAGGCAATGAGCAGTTCTTC. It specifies CASSLGLAGGNEQFF.